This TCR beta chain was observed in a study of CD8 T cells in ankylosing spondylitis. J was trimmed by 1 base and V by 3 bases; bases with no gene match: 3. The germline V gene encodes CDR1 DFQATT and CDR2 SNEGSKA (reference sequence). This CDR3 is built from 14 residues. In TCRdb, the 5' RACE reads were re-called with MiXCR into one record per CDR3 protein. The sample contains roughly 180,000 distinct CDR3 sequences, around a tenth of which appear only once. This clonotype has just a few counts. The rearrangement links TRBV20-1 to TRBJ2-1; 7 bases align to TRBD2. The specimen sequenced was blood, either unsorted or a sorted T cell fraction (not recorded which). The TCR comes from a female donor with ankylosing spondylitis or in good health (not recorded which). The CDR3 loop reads CSARRLASYNEQFF. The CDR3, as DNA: TGCAGTGCTAGGAGACTAGCTTCCTACAATGAGCAGTTCTTC.